The present entry profiles one TCR beta chain with its context. The ends were cut back, 4 bases at V and 11 bases at J, with 12 bases in the middle. This CDR3 has 12 amino acids. This sample is drawn from a study of blood T cell repertoires in COVID-19. About the study: Specimens from acute and convalescent COVID-19 originated in the United States, Italy and Spain. Nucleic acid was either cDNA or gDNA, and it came from T cells, B-cell-depleted T cells, or PBMCs.

Per the study methods: Quantification of nucleated cells was approximated via reference gene primer amplification. Sequencing was performed with immunoSEQ multiplex PCR; in TCRdb, only in-frame clones are kept and a portion is missing. The V and J calls and clone size were taken over from that table, and D and trimming were inferred from the DNA. Of 100,000 to 150,000 clones listed, 60% to 80% were seen once; the top ten hold 1.9%. The V call is TRBV12-3 or TRBV12-4, the J call TRBJ1-5; D remains ambiguous. This sequence originates from a woman in her sixties or seventies with acute or convalescent COVID-19. The source material was peripheral blood. CDR3 sequence: CASSYSQSTQHF. DNA for the CDR3: TGTGCCAGCAGTTACTCCCAATCGACCCAGCATTTT.